These 20 T cell receptor beta chains came from one sample sequenced in a study of T cell repertoires in cytomegalovirus infection. One entry per CDR3 protein, called by TCRdb with MiXCR from the reads. Seen here are fewer than 350,000 distinct CDR3 sequences, 17% observed once, and the top ten hold about 12%. The sample taken for sequencing was PBMCs. These receptors all stem from a human donor in good health (CMV status not recorded). Some clones in this sample may be carry-over from other donors' samples.

This clonotype showed up just a few times. The V and J genes are TRBV18 and TRBJ2-1, with 8 bases identical to TRBD2. Germline CDR1 reads KGHSH; CDR2 reads LQKENI. Trimming took 8 bases from V and 0 from J; bases not matched to a gene: 6. CDR3 length: 15 amino acids. The CDR3 spells CASREGTGSYNEQFF. CDR3 DNA: TGTGCCAGCCGGGAGGGGACGGGCTCCTACAATGAGCAGTTCTTC.

The V gene is TRBV29-1, the J gene TRBJ2-1, with D unclear. Germline V gene lookup returns CDR1 SQVTM and CDR2 ANQGSEA. The CDR3 runs 12 residues. V was shortened by 4 bases and J by 7 bases, with 11 bases between the two germline ends. The DNA for the CDR3 is TGCAGCGTTGTAACTCCGGGTAATGAGCAGTTCTTC. This sequence encodes CSVVTPGNEQFF.

This clonotype was counted at least ten times. This chain uses TRBV7-9 with TRBJ1-3; D remains ambiguous. The length of the CDR3 is 14 residues. Deletions cut 0 bases from V and 2 bases from J, with 5 bases between. The germline CDR1 and CDR2 sequences are SEHNR and FQNEAQ (reference sequence). The chain's CDR3 is CASSLAPPGNTIYF. The CDR3 nucleotides are TGTGCCAGCAGCTTAGCCCCCCCTGGAAACACCATATATTTT.

V and J are TRBV27 and TRBJ2-7; 8 bases are a match to TRBD1. The germline V gene encodes CDR1 MNHEY and CDR2 SMNVEV (reference sequence). The V gene end was trimmed by 10 bases and the J gene end by 5 bases; junction bases not matched to a gene: 13. This CDR3 is 14 amino acids long. CDR3 nucleotide sequence: TGTGCCAAGCAAAGGGGCAGGGGACAGGACGAGCAGTACTTC. Protein product: CAKQRGRGQDEQYF.

The V call is TRBV5-6, the J call TRBJ2-2; TRBD2 is a possible D gene (5 bases). This CDR3 has 15 amino acids. Germline CDR1 and CDR2: SGHDT and YYEEEE. V was pared by 1 base and J by 8 bases, with 15 bases between. The CDR3 coding sequence is TGTGCCAGCAGCTTGCAGGCACCCTCGGGAGGGGAGCTGTTTTTT. The encoded protein is CASSLQAPSGGELFF. The whole variable domain, filled in from reference TRBV5-6 and TRBJ2-2, reads DAGVTQSPTHLIKTRGQQVTLRCSPKSGHDTVSWYQQALGQGPQFIFQYYEEEERQRGNFPDRFSGHQFPNYSSELNVNALLLGDSALYLCASSLQAPSGGELFFGEGSRLTVL.

This clonotype turned up a few times. The J gene is TRBJ2-7, the V gene TRBV6-2 or TRBV6-3; weak D call: TRBD2 (6 bases). The germline gives CDR1 MNHEY, CDR2 SVGEGT. V was trimmed by 2 bases and J by 10 bases, leaving 12 bases between them. CDR3 length equals 12 residues. The CDR3 reads CASSYLLGLQYF. The CDR3 DNA sequence: TGTGCCAGCAGTTACCTACTGGGACTCCAGTACTTC.

The chain combines TRBV5-6 with TRBJ2-3, with TRBD2 matching over 8 bases. CDR1 is SGHDT, CDR2 YYEEEE, per germline. The CDR3 runs 14 residues. The ends lost 4 bases at V and 5 bases at J; junction bases unmatched: 6. As DNA, the CDR3 is TGTGCCAGCAGCGGAATAGCGGGGCTAGATACGCAGTATTTT. This sequence encodes CASSGIAGLDTQYF.

This clonotype occurred a few times. This chain's CDR3 is CASSRTGTVNSNQPQHF. In DNA form, the CDR3 reads TGTGCCAGCAGTCGAACCGGGACAGTCAACAGCAATCAGCCCCAGCATTTT. The chain couples TRBV6-2 or TRBV6-3 to TRBJ1-5, with TRBD1 identical over 7 bases. Germline CDR1 and CDR2: MNHEY and SVGEGT. The V and J ends lost 5 bases and 1 base, in that order; junction bases with no gene match: 11. The CDR3 extends over 17 amino acids.

There are many counts of this clonotype. The chain combines TRBV7-2 with TRBJ2-1, with TRBD2 matching over 7 bases. Germline V gene lookup returns CDR1 SGHTA and CDR2 FQGNSA. Trimming cost V 8 bases and J 7 bases; bases outside gene matches: 8. This CDR3 contains 13 residues. CDR3 residues: CASRPFGGNEQFF. CDR3 in DNA: TGTGCCAGCCGCCCGTTCGGGGGGAATGAGCAGTTCTTC.

At least ten counts were recorded for this clonotype. Here the CDR3 reads CASSPGQGGEKLFF. DNA for the CDR3: TGTGCCAGCAGCCCCGGACAGGGTGGTGAAAAACTGTTTTTT. V gene TRBV9 combines with J gene TRBJ1-4; TRBD1 matches at 8 bases. Germline V gene sequence: CDR1 SGDLS, CDR2 YYNGEE. This CDR3 comprises 14 residues. The V and J ends lost 4 bases and 7 bases, in that order; junction bases with no gene match: 6.

This clonotype was seen ten or more times. The rearrangement uses TRBV7-2 and TRBJ2-1, with D possibly being TRBD1 or TRBD2 (5 bases each). CDR1 SGHTA and CDR2 FQGNSA come from the germline V gene. The CDR3 covers 14 residues. V was clipped by 3 bases and J by 5 bases, with 11 bases between them. CDR3 sequence reads: CASSLVGRDNEQFF. CDR3 nucleotides: TGTGCCAGCAGCTTGGTGGGACGGGACAATGAGCAGTTCTTC.

This sequence joins TRBV5-4 and TRBJ2-2; the D is unclear. Germline CDR1 SGHNT, CDR2 YYREEE (reference sequence). V lost 1 base to trimming and J lost 5 bases, with 15 bases between them. This CDR3 is built from 16 residues. CDR3 bases: TGTGCCAGCAGCTTGATTCGGGCTAGAGCTACCGGGGAGCTGTTTTTT. It specifies CASSLIRARATGELFF. Complete variable domain (other parts from reference TRBV5-4 and TRBJ2-2): ETGVTQSPTHLIKTRGQQVTLRCSSQSGHNTVSWYQQALGQGPQFIFQYYREEENGRGNFPPRFSGLQFPNYSSELNVNALELDDSALYLCASSLIRARATGELFFGEGSRLTVL.

This clonotype was found a few times. The rearrangement uses TRBV5-1 and TRBJ2-3; weak D call: TRBD2 (6 bases). Between the trimmed V and J ends, which lost 4 bases and 4 bases, there was a span of 19 bases. This CDR3 has 16 amino acids. Germline assignment: CDR1 SGHRS and CDR2 YFSETQ. CDR3 nucleotides: TGCGCCAGCAGCGATCCCAAGAAATTAGCGGCAGATACGCAGTATTTT. The encoded protein is CASSDPKKLAADTQYF. The variable domain in full, with the rest retrieved from reference TRBV5-1 and TRBJ2-3, is KAGVTQTPRYLIKTRGQQVTLSCSPISGHRSVSWYQQTPGQGLQFLFEYFSETQRNKGNFPGRFSGRQFSNSRSEMNVSTLELGDSALYLCASSDPKKLAADTQYFGPGTRLTVL.

This clonotype was detected many times. The chain joins TRBV7-2 to TRBJ1-5; 9 bases match TRBD1. CDR3 length: 15 residues. CDR1 SGHTA and CDR2 FQGNSA come from the germline V gene. J was trimmed by 4 bases and V by 2 bases; bases with no gene match: 3. The CDR3 is CASSLIQGANQPQHF. CDR3 sequence (DNA): TGTGCCAGCAGCTTAATACAGGGGGCGAATCAGCCCCAGCATTTT.

There are a few counts of this clonotype. The chain uses TRBV12-3 or TRBV12-4 and TRBJ2-1, with 9 nucleotides matching TRBD2. With 6 bases clipped from V and 4 bases from J, the junction kept 7 bases outside the gene matches. The CDR3 is made up of 15 amino acids. DNA of the CDR3: TGTGCCAGCAGCTTCCTAGCGGGGAGGTACAATGAGCAGTTCTTC. Translation gives CASSFLAGRYNEQFF.

This clonotype was counted a single time. The CDR3 region has the DNA TGTGCCAGCAGCTTACGGACAGGCGCAGATACGCAGTATTTT. This gives the protein CASSLRTGADTQYF. The chain has TRBV11-2 and TRBJ2-3; 7 bases match TRBD1. Germline assignment: CDR1 SGHAT and CDR2 FQNNGV. Trimming at V came to 2 bases and at J to 4 bases, leaving 3 bases not matched to a gene. The CDR3 is made up of 14 amino acids.

This clonotype has just a few counts. The chain has TRBV6-1 and TRBJ2-1, with 11 bases matching TRBD1. Germline V gene sequence: CDR1 MNHNS, CDR2 SASEGT. The ends lost 3 bases at V and 8 bases at J; junction bases unmatched: 3. The CDR3 sequence is 14 residues long. The CDR3 spells CASSDWTGGDEQFF. Here the CDR3 DNA reads TGTGCCAGCAGTGACTGGACAGGGGGCGATGAGCAGTTCTTC.

Details on this clonotype: A much larger clonotype is one base distant, so this may be a read error. V usage is TRBV5-1 and J usage is TRBJ1-4; D not resolved. With 4 bases removed from V and 10 bases from J, the gap between germline ends came to 17 bases. Germline CDR1 is SGHRS and CDR2 is YFSETQ. This CDR3 region has 14 residues. This CDR3 reads CASSLGSVDVKLFF. The CDR3 DNA follows: TGCGCCAGCAGCCTTGGGTCCGTTGATGTAAAACTGTTTTTT.

The genes are TRBV6-1 and TRBJ2-3, with 10 nucleotides matching TRBD1. Germline V gives CDR1 MNHNS, CDR2 SASEGT. V lost 10 bases and J lost 4; bases outside the gene matches: 5. The CDR3 is made up of 13 amino acids. The CDR3 protein is CAIRTGGADTQYF. The CDR3 nucleotides are TGTGCCATTCGGACAGGGGGGGCAGATACGCAGTATTTT.

This clonotype was counted at least ten times. The CDR3 sequence: CASSFSLAGNEQFF. The CDR3, as DNA: TGTGCCAGCAGCTTCTCACTAGCGGGGAATGAGCAGTTCTTC. This chain links TRBV7-2 with TRBJ2-1; 10 nucleotides align to TRBD2. The germline V gene encodes CDR1 SGHTA and CDR2 FQGNSA. Trimming took 3 bases from V and 7 from J; bases not matched to a gene: 3. The CDR3 totals 14 residues.